This T cell receptor beta chain was sequenced during a study of cytomegalovirus exposure and HLA in healthy donors. Study at large: As released early, the data held 75 million to 90 million unique TCRs from HLA-typed donors.

Germline V CDR1 and CDR2: SGHNT, YYREEE (reference sequence). V shed 6 bases and J shed 9 bases, with 13 bases lying between them. This CDR3 region has 12 residues. The PCR ran on 60 Vbeta and 13 Jbeta primers. The method was immunoSEQ multiplex PCR; TCRdb's version includes in-frame clones alone and lacks a portion of them. The data show about 130,000 clones, 75% seen once. The sequence derives from a woman aged 45 to 65 in good health and CMV-seronegative. Source material: PBMCs. This chain uses TRBV5-4 with TRBJ2-1; perhaps TRBD2 as D (5 bases). This chain's CDR3 is CASITRSGEQFF. The CDR3 DNA reads as TGTGCCAGCATCACTAGATCCGGTGAGCAGTTCTTC.